This T cell receptor (beta chain) was retrieved from a study of brain T cells in children with intractable seizures. General study results and limits: Pre-surgery blood may have been undersampled, hiding some clones.

Turning to this clone: Its antigen remains unknown.

The V end was cut by 7 bases, the J end by 7 bases, with 20 bases between. The CDR3 sequence is 15 residues long. The germline CDR1 and CDR2 sequences are SEHNR and FQNEAQ (reference sequence). Surgery cases with the highest brain T cell transcript signatures were chosen for sequencing. Using immunoSEQ multiplex PCR, the repertoire was profiled, and TCRdb retains in-frame clones only, with some absent. The data contain 55,000 to 80,000 clones, more than 95% of them singletons. V usage is TRBV7-9 and J usage is TRBJ2-1; D unclear. The specimen was peripheral blood, collected at surgery. The sequence came from a boy less than two years old with focal cortical dysplasia and intractable seizures. CDR3 amino acids: CASIQVPAMANEQFF. Written as DNA, the CDR3 is TGTGCCAGCATCCAGGTGCCCGCAATGGCGAATGAGCAGTTCTTC. Looking up the rest from reference TRBV7-9 and TRBJ2-1 gives the full variable domain: DTGVSQNPRHKITKRGQNVTFRCDPISEHNRLYWYRQTLGQGPEFLTYFQNEAQLEKSRLLSDRFSAERPKGSFSTLEIQRTEQGDSAMYLCASIQVPAMANEQFFGPGTRLTVL.